A single sample gave rise to the 6 T cell receptor beta chains below, sequenced in a study of vaccination effects on CD4 cells after COVID-19. CD4+ T cells specific for antigen were expanded with viral peptide pools by the ViraFEST assay before sequencing. Cultured cells yielded isolated CD4+ T cells after 10 days. Vaccinated participants had no history of SARS-CoV-2 infection and tested negative for nucleocapsid antibodies. Sequencing used immunoSEQ multiplex PCR; TCRdb keeps in-frame clones, though not all of them. In the table there are about 25,000 clones, around 73% of which are singletons. Antigens for these TCRs are unknown. The specimen comprised CD4+ T cells from PBMCs cultured with SARS-CoV-2 spike peptides, sampled before COVID-19 vaccination. The receptors originated from a human donor who received a COVID-19 vaccine.

The gene calls are TRBV7-9 and TRBJ2-5, with a weak D call TRBD2 (6 bases). CDR1 is SEHNR and CDR2 is FQNEAQ in the germline V gene (reference sequence). CDR3 length equals 15 residues. With 5 bases removed from V and 5 bases from J, the gap between germline ends came to 18 bases. The CDR3 protein is CASSDAPGRKETQYF. CDR3 nucleotide sequence: TGTGCCAGCAGCGATGCCCCCGGGAGAAAGGAGACCCAGTACTTC.

The chain combines TRBV9 with TRBJ1-2; TRBD1 matches 11 bases. With V trimmed by 3 bases and J by 8 bases, 6 bases remained unmatched. Germline V gene sequence: CDR1 SGDLS, CDR2 YYNGEE. CDR3 length: 14 amino acids. CDR3 DNA: TGTGCCAGCAGCGCGGACAGGGGGCATAGAGGCTACACCTTC. Its translation: CASSADRGHRGYTF.

The chain employs TRBV25-1 and TRBJ1-3; D is unresolved. The CDR3 runs to 12 residues. Trimming stripped 5 bases from V and 8 bases from J, with 10 bases between. CDR1 and CDR2 (germline): MGHDK, SYGVNS. CDR3 region: CASSPPGYTIYF. The CDR3 DNA reads TGTGCCAGCAGTCCCCCTGGGTACACCATATATTTT.

This clone was seen more than once but under ten times. This chain uses TRBV19 with TRBJ1-1, with 9 positions matching TRBD1. The V segment lost 7 bases and the J segment 5 bases; nucleotides outside the gene matches: 8. Germline V gene sequence: CDR1 LNHDA, CDR2 SQIVND (reference sequence). This CDR3 is built from 14 residues. CDR3 amino acids: CASTGTGWGTEAFF. The CDR3 DNA sequence: TGTGCCAGTACCGGGACAGGGTGGGGAACTGAAGCTTTCTTT. Full variable domain (outside the CDR3, taken from reference TRBV19 and TRBJ1-1): DGGITQSPKYLFRKEGQNVTLSCEQNLNHDAMYWYRQDPGQGLRLIYYSQIVNDFQKGDIAEGYSVSREKKESFPLTVTSAQKNPTAFYLCASTGTGWGTEAFFGQGTRLTVV.

The chain is built from TRBV30 and TRBJ1-1; TRBD1 might be the D (6 bases). This CDR3 has 13 residues. The germline CDR1 and CDR2 sequences are GTSNPN and SVGIG (reference sequence). The V end lost 7 bases, the J end lost 5 bases, and 17 bases lay between the germline ends. CDR3 nucleotides: TGTGCCTTCTCGGTGGGGGCTGGGACTGAAGCTTTCTTT. Translating gives CAFSVGAGTEAFF.

The rearrangement links TRBV11-2 to TRBJ2-2, with a weak D call TRBD2 (6 bases). The ends were cut back, 5 bases at V and 8 bases at J, with 12 bases in the middle. This CDR3 comprises 13 residues. From germline, CDR1 is SGHAT and CDR2 FQNNGV. Written as DNA, the CDR3 is TGTGCCAGCAGCCCGGGGGTCGTTGGGGAGCTGTTTTTT. It codes for CASSPGVVGELFF.